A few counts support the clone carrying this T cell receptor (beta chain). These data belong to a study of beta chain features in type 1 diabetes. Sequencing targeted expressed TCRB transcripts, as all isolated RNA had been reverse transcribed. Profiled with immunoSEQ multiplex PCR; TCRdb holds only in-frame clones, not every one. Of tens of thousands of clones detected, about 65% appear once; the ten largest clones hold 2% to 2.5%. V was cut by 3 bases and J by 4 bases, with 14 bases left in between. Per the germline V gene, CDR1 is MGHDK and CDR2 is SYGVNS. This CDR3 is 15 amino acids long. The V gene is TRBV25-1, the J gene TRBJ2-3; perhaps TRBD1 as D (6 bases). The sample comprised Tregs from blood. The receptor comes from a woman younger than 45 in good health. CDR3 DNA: TGTGCCAGCAGTGATCGGACAGTTCGACCAGATACGCAGTATTTT. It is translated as CASSDRTVRPDTQYF. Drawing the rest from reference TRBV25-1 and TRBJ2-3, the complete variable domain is EADIYQTPRYLVIGTGKKITLECSQTMGHDKMYWYQQDPGMELHLIHYSYGVNSTEKGDLSSESTVSRIRTEHFPLTLESARPSHTSQYLCASSDRTVRPDTQYFGPGTRLTVL.